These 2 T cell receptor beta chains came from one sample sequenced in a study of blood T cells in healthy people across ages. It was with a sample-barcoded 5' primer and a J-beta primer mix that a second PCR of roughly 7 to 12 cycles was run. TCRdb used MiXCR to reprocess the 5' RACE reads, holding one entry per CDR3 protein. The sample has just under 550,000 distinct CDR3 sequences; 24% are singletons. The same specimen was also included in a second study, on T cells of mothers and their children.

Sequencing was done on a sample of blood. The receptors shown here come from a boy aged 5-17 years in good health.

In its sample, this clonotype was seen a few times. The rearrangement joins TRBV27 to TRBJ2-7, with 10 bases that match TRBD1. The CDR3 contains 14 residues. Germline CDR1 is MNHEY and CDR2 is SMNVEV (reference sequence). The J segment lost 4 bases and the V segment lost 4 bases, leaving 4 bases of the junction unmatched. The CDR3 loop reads CASSWQGQGYEQYF. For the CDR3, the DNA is TGTGCCAGCAGTTGGCAGGGACAGGGGTACGAGCAGTACTTC.

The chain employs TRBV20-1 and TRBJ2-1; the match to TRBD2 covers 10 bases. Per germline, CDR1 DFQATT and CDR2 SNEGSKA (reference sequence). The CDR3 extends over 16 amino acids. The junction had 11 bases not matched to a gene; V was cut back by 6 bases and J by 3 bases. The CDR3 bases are TGCAGTGCCGTTGCTCTAGCGGGGGTGAACTACAATGAGCAGTTCTTC. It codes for CSAVALAGVNYNEQFF.